This paragraph covers one TCR beta chain sequence. Its matching antigen is unknown. At one boundary the junction diverges from the germline segment, which might be a read error. Sorted cells numbering 20,000 to 1,000,000, with 10%, 30% or 50% RNA, yielded the naive CD8 libraries. This record belongs to a study of molecular identifiers for immune sequencing clone quantification. Findings and limits, study-wide: Among about a million naive cells, spiked Jurkat TCR RNA from a single cell was reportedly detectable. More than 99% of effector molecules, versus under 1% of naive-cell molecules, belonged to clones above 20 RNA copies.

As previously described, bulk TCR libraries were made using listed TCR primers. From the PCR reads, TCRdb called clonotypes with MiXCR, one entry per CDR3 protein. The table has some 10,000 distinct CDR3 sequences, approximately 19% seen once. This receptor was taken from a human donor in good health. Some libraries in this study had Jurkat cell RNA spiked in. The sequencing sample was made of naive CD8+ T cells from blood, with Jurkat cell RNA spiked in. Subset: FACS-sorted CD8+CD4-CCR7+CD45RA+ naive T cells.

CDR3 DNA sequence: TGTGCCAACAGTACCCGGACTAGCGGGAGGGTCACAGGTACGCAGTATTTT. Amino acids: CANSTRTSGRVTGTQYF. The chain joins TRBV28 to TRBJ2-3; 15 bases align to TRBD2. The CDR3 sequence is 17 residues long. Germline V gene sequence: CDR1 MDHEN, CDR2 SYDVKM.